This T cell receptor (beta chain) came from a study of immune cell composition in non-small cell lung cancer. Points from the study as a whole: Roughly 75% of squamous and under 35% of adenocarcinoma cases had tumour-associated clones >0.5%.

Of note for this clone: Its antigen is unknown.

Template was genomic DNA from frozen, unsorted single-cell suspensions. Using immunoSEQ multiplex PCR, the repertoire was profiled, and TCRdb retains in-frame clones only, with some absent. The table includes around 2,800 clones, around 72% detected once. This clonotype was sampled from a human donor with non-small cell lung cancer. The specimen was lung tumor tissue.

CDR3 nucleotides: TGTGCCAGCTCGCGGACAGAACCGAATACATATGGCTACACCTTC. Amino acid sequence: CASSRTEPNTYGYTF. This chain connects TRBV18 to TRBJ1-2, with D tentatively TRBD1 (6 bases). This CDR3 has 15 residues. Germline V gene data show CDR1 as KGHSH and CDR2 as LQKENI. V lost 6 bases and J 5 bases, leaving 19 bases between the germline ends.